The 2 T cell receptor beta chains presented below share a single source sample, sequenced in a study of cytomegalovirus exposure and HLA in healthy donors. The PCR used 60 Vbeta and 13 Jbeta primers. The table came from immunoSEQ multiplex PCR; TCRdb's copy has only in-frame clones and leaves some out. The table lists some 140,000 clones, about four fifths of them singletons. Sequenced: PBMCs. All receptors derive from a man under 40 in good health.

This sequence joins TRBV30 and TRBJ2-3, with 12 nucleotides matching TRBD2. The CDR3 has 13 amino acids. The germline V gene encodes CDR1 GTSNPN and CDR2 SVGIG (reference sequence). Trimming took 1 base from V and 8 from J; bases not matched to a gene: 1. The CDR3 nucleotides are TGTGCCTGGAGTGGGACTAGCGGGACTACGCAGTATTTT. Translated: CAWSGTSGTTQYF.

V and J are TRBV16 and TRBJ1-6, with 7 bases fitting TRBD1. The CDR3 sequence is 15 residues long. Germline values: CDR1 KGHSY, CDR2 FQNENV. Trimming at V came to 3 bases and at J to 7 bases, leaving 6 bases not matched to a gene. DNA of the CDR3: TGTGCCAGCAGCCAGGCGTGGGACAGCAATTCACCCCTCCACTTT. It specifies CASSQAWDSNSPLHF.